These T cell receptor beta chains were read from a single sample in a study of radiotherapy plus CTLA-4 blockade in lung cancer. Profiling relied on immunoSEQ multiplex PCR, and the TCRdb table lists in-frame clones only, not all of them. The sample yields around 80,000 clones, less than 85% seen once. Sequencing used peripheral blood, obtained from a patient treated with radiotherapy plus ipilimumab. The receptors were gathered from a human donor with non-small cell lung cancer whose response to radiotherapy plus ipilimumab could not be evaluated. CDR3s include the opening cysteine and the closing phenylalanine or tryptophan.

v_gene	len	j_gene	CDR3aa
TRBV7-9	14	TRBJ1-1	CASSSFSGDTEAFF
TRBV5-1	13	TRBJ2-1	CASSLSGVHEQFF
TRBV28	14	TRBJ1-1	CASSSTLRHTEAFF
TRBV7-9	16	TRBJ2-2	CASSLGGGADTGELFF
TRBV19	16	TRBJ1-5	CASSIVLGPPYQPQHF
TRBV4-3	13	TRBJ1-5	CASSPGGTQPQHF
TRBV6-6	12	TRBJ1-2	CASSPRVYGYTF
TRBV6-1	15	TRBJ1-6	CASSRTGTGGIPLHF
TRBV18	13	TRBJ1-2	CASSRAGEESYTF
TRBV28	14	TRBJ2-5	CASNQRGGPETQYF
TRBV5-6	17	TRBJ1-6	CASSWGQVSSYNSPLHF
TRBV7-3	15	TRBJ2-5	CASSLMPGGQETQYF
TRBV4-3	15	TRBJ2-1	CASSQDVVAGVEQFF
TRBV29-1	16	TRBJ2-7	CSVEDWGAGGIYEQYF
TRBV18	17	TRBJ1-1	CASSPWGLQGTNTEAFF
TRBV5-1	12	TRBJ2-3	CASSSGTDTQYF
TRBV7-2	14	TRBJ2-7	CASSFGQGPYEQYF
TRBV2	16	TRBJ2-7	CASSGTGTSASYEQYF
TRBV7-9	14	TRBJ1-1	CASSRGGARTEAFF
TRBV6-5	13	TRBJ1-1	CASSYGDGRGAFF
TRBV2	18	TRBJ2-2	CASSEAAGGIEGTGELFF
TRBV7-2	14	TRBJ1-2	CASSFSTASYGYTF
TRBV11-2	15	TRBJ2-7	CASSFSGRASYEQYF
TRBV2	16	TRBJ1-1	CASSLESGLMNTEAFF
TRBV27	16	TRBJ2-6	CASREEGNSGANVLTF
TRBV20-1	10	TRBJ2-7	CRPTGSEQYF
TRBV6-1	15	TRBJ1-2	CASSGRQGPAYGYTF
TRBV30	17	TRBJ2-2	CAWSPGTSGIDTGELFF
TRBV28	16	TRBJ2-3	CASSSRLAGAANTQYF
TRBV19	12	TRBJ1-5	CASSTQNQPQHF
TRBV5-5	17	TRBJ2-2	CASSLREVGSSTGELFF
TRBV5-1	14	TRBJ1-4	CASSLGTVNEKLFF
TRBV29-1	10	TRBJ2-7	CSVVSYEQYF
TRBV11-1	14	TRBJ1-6	CASSPDRAGTPLHF
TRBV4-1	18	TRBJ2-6	CASSQEPGYFSGANVLTF
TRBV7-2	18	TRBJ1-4	CASSLPPRDRGLGEKLFF
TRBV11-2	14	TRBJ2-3	CASSLSGGADTQYF
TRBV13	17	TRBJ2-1	CASSSRRGLANYNEQFF
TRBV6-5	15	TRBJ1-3	CASSAGTAPGNTIYF
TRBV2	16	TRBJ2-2	CASSVRFPLNGGELFF
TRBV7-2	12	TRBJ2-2	CASSLSIGELLF
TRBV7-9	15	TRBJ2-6	CASSFTSGWANVLTF
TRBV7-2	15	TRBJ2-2	CASSLGNRESGELFF
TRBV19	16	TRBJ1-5	CASSSPGQGVDQPQHF
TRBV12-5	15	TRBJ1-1	CASGLATGMNTEAFF
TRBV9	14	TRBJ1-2	CASSVGEADYGYTF
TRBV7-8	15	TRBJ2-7	CASSLDLLAAYEQYF
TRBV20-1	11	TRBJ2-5	CSPTSGETQYF